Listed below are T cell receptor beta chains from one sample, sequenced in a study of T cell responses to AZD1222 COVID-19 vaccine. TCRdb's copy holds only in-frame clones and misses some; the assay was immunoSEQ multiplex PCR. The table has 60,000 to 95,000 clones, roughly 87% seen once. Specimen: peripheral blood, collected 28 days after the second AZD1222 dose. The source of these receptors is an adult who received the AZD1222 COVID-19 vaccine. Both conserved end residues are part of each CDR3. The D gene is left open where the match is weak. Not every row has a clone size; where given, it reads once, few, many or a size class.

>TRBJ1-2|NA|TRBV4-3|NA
TGCGCCAGCAGCCAAGAAGCCAGTTTTAACTATGGCTACACCTTC
CASSQEASFNYGYTF
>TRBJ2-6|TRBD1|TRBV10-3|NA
TGTGCCATCAGGACAGGGGGCGCTGGGGCCAACGTCCTGACTTTC
CAIRTGGAGANVLTF
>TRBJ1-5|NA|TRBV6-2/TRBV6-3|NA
TGTGCCAGCAGTGGTTCACAGACCCAATATAGCAATCAGCCCCAGCATTTT
CASSGSQTQYSNQPQHF
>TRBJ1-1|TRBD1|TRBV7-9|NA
TGTGCCAGCAGCTTAGCGCAGGGGGAGAACACTGAAGCTTTCTTT
CASSLAQGENTEAFF
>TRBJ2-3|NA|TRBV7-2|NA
TGTGCCAGCAGCTTGGGCGGGCGGGTATCAGATACGCAGTATTTT
CASSLGGRVSDTQYF
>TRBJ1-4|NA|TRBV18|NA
TGTGCCAGCTCACCCAACCGCGGCTCCCAACTGTTTTTT
CASSPNRGSQLFF
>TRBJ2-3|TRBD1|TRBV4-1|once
TGCGCCAGCAGCCAGGGACAGGGGGGTATAGATACGCAGTATTTT
CASSQGQGGIDTQYF
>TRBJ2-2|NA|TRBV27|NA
TGTGCCAGCAGTTTATTCGGGACGCCGAACGGGGAGCTGTTTTTT
CASSLFGTPNGELFF
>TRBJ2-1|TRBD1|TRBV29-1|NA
TGCAGCGTCGGGACAGGGCCTGAGCAGTTCTTC
CSVGTGPEQFF
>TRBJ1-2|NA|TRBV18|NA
TGTGCCAGCTCATCTTCTACGGAGCGTGGCTACACCTTC
CASSSSTERGYTF
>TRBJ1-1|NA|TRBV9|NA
TGTGCCAGCACCTTTGACAGTACGAACACTGAAGCTTTCTTT
CASTFDSTNTEAFF
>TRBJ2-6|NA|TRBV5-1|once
TGCGCCAGCAGCTTATCCTTCTCTGGGGCCAACGTCCTGACTTTC
CASSLSFSGANVLTF
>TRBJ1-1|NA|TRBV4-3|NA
TGCGCCAGCAGCCAACGGGCAGCCAACACTGAAGCTTTCTTT
CASSQRAANTEAFF
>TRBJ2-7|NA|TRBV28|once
TGTGCCAGCACCTTCAGTTACGAGCAGTACTTC
CASTFSYEQYF
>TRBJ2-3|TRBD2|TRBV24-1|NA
TGTGCCACCAGTGCGGGGGTCGGGGGGGGCCCGAGCAGCACAGATACGCAGTATTTT
CATSAGVGGGPSSTDTQYF
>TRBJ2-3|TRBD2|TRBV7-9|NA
TGTGCCAGCAGCTTCGACGGACTAGCGGGGGCAGATACGCAGTATTTT
CASSFDGLAGADTQYF
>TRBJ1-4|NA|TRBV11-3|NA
TGTGCCAGCAGCCCGACTGGTGGCGAAAAACTGTTTTTT
CASSPTGGEKLFF
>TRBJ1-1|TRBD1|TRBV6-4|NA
TGTGCCAGCAGTGACAGGGCAGGGGGGAACACTGAAGCTTTCTTT
CASSDRAGGNTEAFF
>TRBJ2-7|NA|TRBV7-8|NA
TGTGCCAGCAGTCCACTTGGGGGCACATGGGGCTACGAGCAGTACTTC
CASSPLGGTWGYEQYF
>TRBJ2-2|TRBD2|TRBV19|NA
TGTGCCAGTAGTATTACCAGCGGGGGGACCGGGGAGCTGTTTTTT
CASSITSGGTGELFF
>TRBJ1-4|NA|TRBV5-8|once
TGTGCCAGCAGCCGTCGGGCTAATGAAAAACTGTTTTTT
CASSRRANEKLFF
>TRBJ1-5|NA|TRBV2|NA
TGTGCCAGCAGCCTAAGGTCGACGCCCAGCAATCAGCCCCAGCATTTT
CASSLRSTPSNQPQHF
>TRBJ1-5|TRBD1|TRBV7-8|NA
TGTGCCAGCAGCTTACAGGGGGTCAATCAGCCCCAGCATTTT
CASSLQGVNQPQHF
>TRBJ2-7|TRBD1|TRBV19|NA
TGTGCCAGTAGAGTTCGGGGACAGGCTGCTTCCTACGAGCAGTACTTC
CASRVRGQAASYEQYF
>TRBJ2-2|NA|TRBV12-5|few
TGTGCTAGTGGTCTTACGGGTTCAGGCGGGGAGCTGTTTTTT
CASGLTGSGGELFF
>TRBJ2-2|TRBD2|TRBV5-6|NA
TGTGCCAGCAGCCCCGATTTGGGCGGGGGGACCGGGGAGCTGTTTTTT
CASSPDLGGGTGELFF
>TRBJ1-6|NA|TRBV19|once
TGTGCCAGTAGTATTAGTCTGGGACGGATTAATTCACCCCTCCACTTT
CASSISLGRINSPLHF
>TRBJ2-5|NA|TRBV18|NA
TGTGCCAGCTCCCCTAACAACCTGGGCCGAAAAACCCCAAAGGAGACCCAGTACTTC
CASSPNNLGRKTPKETQYF
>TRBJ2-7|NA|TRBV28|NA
TGTGCCAGCAGTCCCCGGGTGTACTCCTACGAGCAGTACTTC
CASSPRVYSYEQYF
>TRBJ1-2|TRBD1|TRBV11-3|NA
TGTGCCAGCAGCCACAGACAGGGTCGTGGCTACACCTTC
CASSHRQGRGYTF
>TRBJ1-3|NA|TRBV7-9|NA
TGTGCCAGCAGCTCGCCTCTAAACACCATATATTTT
CASSSPLNTIYF
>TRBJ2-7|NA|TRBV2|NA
TGTGCCAGCACCGGAGGGACACCAGGCTACGAGCAGTACTTC
CASTGGTPGYEQYF
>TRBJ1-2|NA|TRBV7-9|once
TGTGCCAGCAGCGAAGTTCCGACCAAGAACTATGGCTACACCTTC
CASSEVPTKNYGYTF
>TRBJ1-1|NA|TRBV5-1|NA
TGCGCCAGCAGCTTCAGGGTGAACACTGAAGCTTTCTTT
CASSFRVNTEAFF
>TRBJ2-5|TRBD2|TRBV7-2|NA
TGTGCCAGCACCCTCCTTAGCGGGGCTCAAGAGACCCAGTACTTC
CASTLLSGAQETQYF
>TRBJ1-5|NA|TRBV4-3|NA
TGCGCCAGCAGCCAAGATTACAGCAATCAGCCCCAGCATTTT
CASSQDYSNQPQHF
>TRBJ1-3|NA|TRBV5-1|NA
TGCGCCAGCAGCTTGGGAGATTCGGAGGGAAACACCATATATTTT
CASSLGDSEGNTIYF
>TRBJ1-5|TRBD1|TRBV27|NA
TGTGCCAGCAGCCCGAGGCCAGGGGGGGATCAGCCCCAGCATTTT
CASSPRPGGDQPQHF
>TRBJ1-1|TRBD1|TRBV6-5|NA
TGTGCCAGCCGGGACAGACGTTTGAACACTGAAGCTTTCTTT
CASRDRRLNTEAFF
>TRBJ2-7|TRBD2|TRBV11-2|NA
TGTGCCAGCAGCCAAAGCGGGGGAGAGCAGTACTTC
CASSQSGGEQYF
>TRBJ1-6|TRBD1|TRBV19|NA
TGTGCCAGTAAGCGGACAGGGGACGACTATAATTCACCCCTCCACTTT
CASKRTGDDYNSPLHF
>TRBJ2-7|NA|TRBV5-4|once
TGTGCCAGCAGCTTGGCCACGGCCGATGACGAGCAGTACTTC
CASSLATADDEQYF
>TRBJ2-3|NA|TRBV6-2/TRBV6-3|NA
TGTGCCAGCAGTTACCTAACAGATACGCAGTATTTT
CASSYLTDTQYF
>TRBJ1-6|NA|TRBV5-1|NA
TGCGCCAGCAGCTTGGCGGGCAGCCCCTCGGCCCTCCACTTT
CASSLAGSPSALHF
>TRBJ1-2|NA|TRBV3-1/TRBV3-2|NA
TGTGCCAGCAGCCATGCTTTGATTGCTAACTATGGCTACACCTTC
CASSHALIANYGYTF
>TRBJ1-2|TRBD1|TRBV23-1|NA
TGCGCCAGCAGTCAAACCCAGGGGGCTTACCTAGGAGAGGGCTACACCTTC
CASSQTQGAYLGEGYTF
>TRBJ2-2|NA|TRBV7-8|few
TGTGCCAGCAGCTTAGTGTCCGCGAACACCGGGGAGCTGTTTTTT
CASSLVSANTGELFF
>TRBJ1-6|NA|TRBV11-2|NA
TGTGCCAGCAGCCCGGGACCCCAGTATTCACCCCTCCACTTT
CASSPGPQYSPLHF
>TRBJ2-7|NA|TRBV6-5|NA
TGTGCCAGCATTAGGTCGTACAGGGACCACGAGCAGTACTTC
CASIRSYRDHEQYF
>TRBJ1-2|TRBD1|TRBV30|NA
TGTGCCTGGACGAAGGGGGCTTATGGCTACACCTTC
CAWTKGAYGYTF
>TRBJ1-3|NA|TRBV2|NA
TGTGCCAGCAGGGTGGAAGGAAACACCATATATTTT
CASRVEGNTIYF
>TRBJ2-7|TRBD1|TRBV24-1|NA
TGTGCCACCAGTGATCCGGGACAGGGAAGCTACGAGCAGTACTTC
CATSDPGQGSYEQYF
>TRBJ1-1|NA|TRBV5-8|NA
TGTGCCAGCAGCGAAAGACCGGGACCCCCAAACACTGAAGCTTTCTTT
CASSERPGPPNTEAFF
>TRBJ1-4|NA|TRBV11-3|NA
TGTGCCAGCAGCCCCTCGGGTGGGGAAAAACTGTTTTTT
CASSPSGGEKLFF
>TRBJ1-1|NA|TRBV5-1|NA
TGCGCCAGCAGCTTTGACGGCACCGCGTACACTGAAGCTTTCTTT
CASSFDGTAYTEAFF
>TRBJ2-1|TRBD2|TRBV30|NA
TGTGCCTGGACTAGCGGGGGGGCCTACAATGAGCAGTTCTTC
CAWTSGGAYNEQFF
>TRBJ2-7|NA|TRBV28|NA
TGTGCCAGCAGCCCTCCCGGGGCTGGGAGTGTAGGGCAGTACTTC
CASSPPGAGSVGQYF
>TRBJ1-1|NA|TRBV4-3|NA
TGCGCCAGCAGCCAAGCGAGAGGGGGGAACACTGAAGCTTTCTTT
CASSQARGGNTEAFF
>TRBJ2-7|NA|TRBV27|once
TGTGCCAGCAGTTTATCTGGGAGCTCCTACGAGCAGTACTTC
CASSLSGSSYEQYF